Ten or more counts support the clone carrying this T cell receptor (beta chain). Antigen: not known. The CDR3 consists of 12 residues. Germline V lookup: CDR1 MNHEY, CDR2 SVGAGI. Trimming cost V 7 bases and J 13 bases; bases outside gene matches: 13. Amplification from RNA transcripts yielded the TCR beta CDR3 regions. The first round was an RT-PCR with HTBI primers, and the second round was a multiplex PCR. From the multiplex PCR reads, TCRdb called clonotypes with MiXCR, one entry per CDR3 protein. The table includes about 500,000 distinct CDR3 sequences, 35% to 40% detected once. The data originate from a study of Graves' ophthalmopathy and Graves' hyperthyroidism. Whole-study results and caveats: Cross-validated, the 13-signature model showed 87.88%/81.08% sensitivity/specificity, and 80%/75% in the test set. Clonotypes were expanded in thyroid at above 0.001 frequency, and most also appeared in blood.

The chain couples TRBV6-5 to TRBJ2-7; 7 bases map to TRBD1. The material sequenced was peripheral blood or thyroid tissue (not recorded which). This TCR derives from an adult man with Graves' hyperthyroidism. The CDR3 here is CASTTRGQRAYF. CDR3 nucleotides: TGTGCCAGCACCACACGGGGACAGAGGGCTTACTTC.